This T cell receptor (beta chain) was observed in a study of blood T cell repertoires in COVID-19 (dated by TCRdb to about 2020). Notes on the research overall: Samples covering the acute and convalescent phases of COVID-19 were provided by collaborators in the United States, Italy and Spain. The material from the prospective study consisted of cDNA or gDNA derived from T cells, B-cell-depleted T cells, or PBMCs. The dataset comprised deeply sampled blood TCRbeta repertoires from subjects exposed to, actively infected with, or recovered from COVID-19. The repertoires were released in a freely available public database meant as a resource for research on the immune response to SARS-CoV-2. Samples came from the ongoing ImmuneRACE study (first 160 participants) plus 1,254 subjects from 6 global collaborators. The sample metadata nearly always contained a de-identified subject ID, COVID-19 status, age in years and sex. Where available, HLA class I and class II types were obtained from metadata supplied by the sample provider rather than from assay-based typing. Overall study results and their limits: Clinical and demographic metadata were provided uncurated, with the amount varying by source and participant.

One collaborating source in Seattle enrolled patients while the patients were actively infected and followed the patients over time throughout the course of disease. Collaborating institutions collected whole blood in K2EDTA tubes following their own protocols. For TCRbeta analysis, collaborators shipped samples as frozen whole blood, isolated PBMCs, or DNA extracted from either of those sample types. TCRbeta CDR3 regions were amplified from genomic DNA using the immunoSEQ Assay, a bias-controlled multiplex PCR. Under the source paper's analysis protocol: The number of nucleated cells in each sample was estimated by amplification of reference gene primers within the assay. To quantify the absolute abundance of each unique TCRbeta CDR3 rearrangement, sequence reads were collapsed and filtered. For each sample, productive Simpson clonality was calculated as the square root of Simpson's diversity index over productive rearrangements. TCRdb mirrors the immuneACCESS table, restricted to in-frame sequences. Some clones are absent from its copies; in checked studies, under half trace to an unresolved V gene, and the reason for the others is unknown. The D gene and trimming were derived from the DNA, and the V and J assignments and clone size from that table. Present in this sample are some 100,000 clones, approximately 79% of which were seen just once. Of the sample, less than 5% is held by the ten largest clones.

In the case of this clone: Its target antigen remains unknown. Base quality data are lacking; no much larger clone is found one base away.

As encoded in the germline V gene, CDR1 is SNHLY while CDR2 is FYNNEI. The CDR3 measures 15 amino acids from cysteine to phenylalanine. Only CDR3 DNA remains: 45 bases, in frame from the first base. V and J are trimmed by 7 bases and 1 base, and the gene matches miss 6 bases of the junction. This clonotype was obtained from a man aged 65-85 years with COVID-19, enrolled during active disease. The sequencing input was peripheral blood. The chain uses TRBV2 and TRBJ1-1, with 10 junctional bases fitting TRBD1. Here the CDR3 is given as CASTRDRGANTEAFF. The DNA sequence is TGTGCCAGCACCCGGGACAGGGGCGCGAACACTGAAGCTTTCTTT. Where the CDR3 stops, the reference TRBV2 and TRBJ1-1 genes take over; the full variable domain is EPEVTQTPSHQVTQMGQEVILRCVPISNHLYFYWYRQILGQKVEFLVSFYNNEISEKSEIFDDQFSVERPDGSNFTLKIRSTKLEDSAMYFCASTRDRGANTEAFFGQGTRLTVV.